The sample holds many counts of the clone carrying this TCR beta chain. What it binds is not known. Researchers amplified the TCR beta CDR3 regions from RNA transcripts. TCR CDR3 underwent first-round RT-PCR with the HTBI primer set. TCRdb re-derived calls from the multiplex PCR reads in MiXCR, one entry per CDR3 protein. This sample has fewer than 900,000 distinct CDR3 sequences, with about 19% found just once. This sample is drawn from a study of T cells in Graves' hyperthyroidism and ophthalmopathy. Points from the study as a whole: A 13 V-J signature model discriminated ophthalmopathy versus stable hyperthyroidism. Onset of ophthalmopathy came a median approximately 6.5 months after the model predicted it.

V was clipped by 0 bases and J by 1 base, with 6 bases between them. This CDR3 is built from 14 residues. Germline lookup yields CDR1 SEHNR and CDR2 FQNEAQ (reference sequence). The receptor was derived from a woman between 45 and 65 years old with Graves' hyperthyroidism that later progressed to Graves' ophthalmopathy. What was sequenced was blood. The genes are TRBV7-9 and TRBJ1-1; D gene uncertain. CDR3 sequence (DNA): TGTGCCAGCAGCTTAGCTACACCGAACACTGAAGCTTTCTTT. Protein sequence: CASSLATPNTEAFF.